The clone carrying this T cell receptor (beta chain) is a singleton in its sample. Its antigen is not identified. At one end, the junction sequence differs from germline, possibly due to a read error. This record comes from a study of cytomegalovirus exposure and HLA in healthy donors. Study summary: Earlier findings included some 120 million unique TCR beta sequences obtained from about 170 million T cells. Drawn from HLA-typed donors, tens of millions of unique TCRs were held in an early data release. Genetic ancestry analysis placed about 76% of the 410 or so donors that were genotyped in the Caucasian-associated cluster.

Findings and limits, study-wide: In a later analysis, TCR association rates varied by HLA locus: DRB1 most, HLA-C fewest.

The primer mix had 60 Vbeta and 13 Jbeta primers. Data came from immunoSEQ multiplex PCR; TCRdb stores just in-frame clones and leaves some out. The sample consists of 180,000 or so clones, around four fifths of them appearing once. Sample: PBMCs. The TCR sequence derives from a woman aged 50 to 60 in good health and CMV-seropositive.

DNA for the CDR3: TGTTCCAGCAGCTTGGGCATGGCAGCAACTCAGTACTTC. Its protein product is CSSSLGMAATQYF. This chain joins TRBV7-9 and TRBJ2-7, with no clear D. The V gene's germline CDR1 is SEHNR and CDR2 FQNEAQ (reference sequence). The CDR3 length is 13 residues.